This T cell receptor beta chain stems from a study of cytotoxic CD8 clonotypes in ibrutinib-treated CLL. Study-level results: Sustained-remission and progressing patients had unequal sampling times. Patients had baseline clonality above age-matched healthy donors, and this clonality moved with circulating CD8+ T-cell counts.

Assay: immunoSEQ multiplex PCR; the TCRdb copy retains only in-frame clones and omits some. The data contain approximately 350,000 clones, about 64% of them singletons. Comments on this clone: The antigen is unknown.

CDR1 WSHSY and CDR2 SAAADI come from the germline V gene. This CDR3 spans 13 amino acids. Between the trimmed V and J ends, which lost 4 bases and 4 bases, there was a span of 8 bases. The rearrangement links TRBV10-2 to TRBJ2-1; the D is unclear. This clonotype originated in a human donor with chronic lymphocytic leukemia. The sequencing here drew on PBMCs, taken after 36 months of ibrutinib treatment. The CDR3 DNA reads TGCGCCAGCAGTGGGACGGCGTACAATGAGCAGTTCTTC. Amino acid sequence: CASSGTAYNEQFF.